A selection of T cell receptor beta chains follows, all from one sample in a study of blood T cell repertoires in COVID-19. The assay was immunoSEQ multiplex PCR, and TCRdb's table has in-frame clones only and misses some. The data hold some 140,000 clones, with approximately 83% observed a single time. Sequenced input: peripheral blood. These receptors were collected from a woman aged 55 to 70 with COVID-19, enrolled during active disease. Each CDR3 is given with its conserved first and last residue.

j_call v_call cdr3_aa
TRBJ2-1 TRBV6-5 CASRTEGNEQFF
TRBJ2-5 TRBV27 CASSLWGVSETQYF
TRBJ2-2 TRBV24-1 CATSGGTGERELFF
TRBJ1-1 TRBV7-9 CASRGSRGLEMNTEAFF
TRBJ2-7 TRBV29-1 CSVEKGTIGSEQYF
TRBJ1-2 TRBV3-1/TRBV3-2 CASRTGGVMMGGYTF
TRBJ2-3 TRBV25-1 CASSRTGATDTQYF
TRBJ2-3 TRBV7-2 CASRYTGTSGFTDTQYF
TRBJ1-1 TRBV2 CASNSGTENTEAFF
TRBJ1-1 TRBV27 CASRLRGYTEAFF
TRBJ1-5 TRBV5-5 CASSLGPLGQGAQHF
TRBJ1-6 TRBV19 CAGKGTGVGSPLHF
TRBJ1-2 TRBV6-5 CASTEGISSYGYTF
TRBJ1-2 TRBV18 CASSVRDIYGYTF
TRBJ2-2 TRBV19 CASSIALATGELFF